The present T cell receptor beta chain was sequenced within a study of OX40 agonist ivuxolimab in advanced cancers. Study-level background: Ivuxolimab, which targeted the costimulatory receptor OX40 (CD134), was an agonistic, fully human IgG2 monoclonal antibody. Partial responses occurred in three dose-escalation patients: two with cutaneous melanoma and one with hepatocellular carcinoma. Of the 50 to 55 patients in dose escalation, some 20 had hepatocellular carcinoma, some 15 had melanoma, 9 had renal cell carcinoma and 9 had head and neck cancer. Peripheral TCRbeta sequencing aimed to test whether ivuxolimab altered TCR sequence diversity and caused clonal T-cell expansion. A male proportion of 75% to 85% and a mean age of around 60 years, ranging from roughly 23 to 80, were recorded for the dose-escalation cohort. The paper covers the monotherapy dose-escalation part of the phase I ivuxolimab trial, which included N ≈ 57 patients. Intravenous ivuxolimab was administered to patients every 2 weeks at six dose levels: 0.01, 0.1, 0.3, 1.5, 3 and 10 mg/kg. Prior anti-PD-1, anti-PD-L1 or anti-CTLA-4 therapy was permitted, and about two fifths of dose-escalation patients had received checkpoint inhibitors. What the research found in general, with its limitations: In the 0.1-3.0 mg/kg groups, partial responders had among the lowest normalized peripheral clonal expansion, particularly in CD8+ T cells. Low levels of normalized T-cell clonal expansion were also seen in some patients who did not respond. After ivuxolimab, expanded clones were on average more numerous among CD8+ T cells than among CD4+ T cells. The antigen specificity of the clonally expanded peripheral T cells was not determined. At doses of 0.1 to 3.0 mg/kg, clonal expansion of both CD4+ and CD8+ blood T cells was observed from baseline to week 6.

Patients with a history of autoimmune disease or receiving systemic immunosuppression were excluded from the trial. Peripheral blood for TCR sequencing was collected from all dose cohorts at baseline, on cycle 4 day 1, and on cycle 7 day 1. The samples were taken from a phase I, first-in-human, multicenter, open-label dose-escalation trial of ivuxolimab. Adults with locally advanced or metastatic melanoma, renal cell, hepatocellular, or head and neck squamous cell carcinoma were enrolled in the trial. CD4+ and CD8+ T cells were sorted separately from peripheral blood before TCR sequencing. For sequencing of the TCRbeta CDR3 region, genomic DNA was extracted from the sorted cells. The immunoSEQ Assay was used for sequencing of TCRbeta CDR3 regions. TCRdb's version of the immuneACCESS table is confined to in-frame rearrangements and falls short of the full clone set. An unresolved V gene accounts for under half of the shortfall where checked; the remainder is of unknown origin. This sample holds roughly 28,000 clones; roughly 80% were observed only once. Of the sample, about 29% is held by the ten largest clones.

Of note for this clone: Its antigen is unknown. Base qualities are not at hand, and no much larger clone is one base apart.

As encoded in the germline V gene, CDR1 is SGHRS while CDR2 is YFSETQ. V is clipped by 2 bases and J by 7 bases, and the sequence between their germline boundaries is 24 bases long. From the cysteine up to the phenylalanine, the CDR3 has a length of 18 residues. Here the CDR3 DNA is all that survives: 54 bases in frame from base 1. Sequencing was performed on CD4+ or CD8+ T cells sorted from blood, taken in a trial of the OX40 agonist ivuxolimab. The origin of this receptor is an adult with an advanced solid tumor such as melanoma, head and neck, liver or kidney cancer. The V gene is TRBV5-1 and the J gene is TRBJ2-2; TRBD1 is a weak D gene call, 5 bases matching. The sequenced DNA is TGCGCCAGCAGCTTCAATTATTTGGGGCAGATCCAAGGCGGGGAGCTGTTTTTT. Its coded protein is CASSFNYLGQIQGGELFF.